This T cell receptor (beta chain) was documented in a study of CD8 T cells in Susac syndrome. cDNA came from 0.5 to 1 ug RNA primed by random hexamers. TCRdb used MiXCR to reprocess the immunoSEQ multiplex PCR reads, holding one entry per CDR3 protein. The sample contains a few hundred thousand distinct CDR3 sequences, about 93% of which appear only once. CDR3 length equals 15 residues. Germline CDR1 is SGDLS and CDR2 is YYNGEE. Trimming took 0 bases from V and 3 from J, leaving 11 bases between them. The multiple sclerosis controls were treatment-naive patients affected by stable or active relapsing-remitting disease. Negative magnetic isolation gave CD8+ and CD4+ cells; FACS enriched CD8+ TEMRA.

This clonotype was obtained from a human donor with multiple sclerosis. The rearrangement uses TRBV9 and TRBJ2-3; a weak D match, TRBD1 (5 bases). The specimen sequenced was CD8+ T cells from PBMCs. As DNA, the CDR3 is TGTGCCAGCAGCGTAGCGGCAGGGTTAACAGATACGCAGTATTTT. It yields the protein CASSVAAGLTDTQYF.